Following are 6 T cell receptor beta chains from one sample sequenced in a study of immune heterogeneity within non-small cell lung tumors. TCR beta CDR3 regions came from multiplex PCR with 32 forward V and 13 reverse J primers. TCRdb re-derived calls from the multiplex PCR reads in MiXCR, one entry per CDR3 protein. The table lists under 35,000 distinct CDR3 sequences, 28% of them singletons. Bulk tumor genomic DNA, 450 to 600 ng per sample, was the template. Several biopsies per primary tumor were taken during surgery, spaced as far apart as possible. Newly diagnosed with untreated non-small cell lung cancer, the patients underwent curative surgery. The sample taken for sequencing was lung tumor tissue. These receptors all come from a man aged 40-55 years with non-small cell lung cancer.

The gene calls are TRBV16 and TRBJ1-1; D remains ambiguous. Trimming left V 0 bases short and J 6 bases short, with 11 bases between. The CDR3 runs 14 residues. Per germline, CDR1 KGHSY and CDR2 FQNENV. The CDR3 DNA reads as TGTGCCAGCAGCCAATCAAGGATCCGCCCTGAAGCTTTCTTT. Amino acids: CASSQSRIRPEAFF.

There are a few counts of this clonotype. Sequence at one end of the junction differs from germline and may be a read error. For the CDR3, the DNA is TGTGCCAGCAGCTTGTCCCCTGGCGAAAACATTCAGTACTTC. Residues: CASSLSPGENIQYF. This chain uses TRBV5-1 with TRBJ2-4; D is unclear. Germline V gene lookup returns CDR1 SGHRS and CDR2 YFSETQ. The CDR3 spans 14 residues.

This clonotype was recorded a few times. V usage is TRBV9 and J usage is TRBJ2-2; D call uncertain. With 3 bases removed from V and 8 bases from J, the gap between germline ends came to 14 bases. The CDR3 extends over 14 amino acids. The germline V gene encodes CDR1 SGDLS and CDR2 YYNGEE. CDR3 sequence: CASSEGDLGGELFF. The CDR3 DNA follows: TGTGCCAGCAGCGAGGGCGACCTCGGGGGGGAGCTGTTTTTT.

This clonotype was seen ten or more times. The J gene is TRBJ1-2, the V gene TRBV7-2; D might be TRBD1 (5 bases). The V gene lost 1 base and the J gene lost 7 bases, with 16 bases spanning the gap. The CDR3 is made up of 15 amino acids. Per the germline V gene, CDR1 is SGHTA and CDR2 is FQGNSA. The CDR3 loop is CASSLDYGGRGGYTF. In nucleotides, the CDR3 is TGTGCCAGCAGCTTAGATTACGGGGGGAGGGGTGGCTACACCTTC.

This clonotype was observed a handful of times. The chain links TRBV20-1 to TRBJ1-3, with D possibly matching TRBD1 (5 bases). V was shortened by 0 bases and J by 3 bases, with 12 bases between the two germline ends. Germline CDR1 reads DFQATT; CDR2 reads SNEGSKA (reference sequence). There are 15 residues in the CDR3. The CDR3, as DNA: TGCAGTGCTAGAGATGGGACCGCTCATGGAAACACCATATATTTT. Translated, it gives CSARDGTAHGNTIYF.

This clonotype came up a few times. A junction end diverges from the germline sequence, so it may reflect a read error. The V gene is TRBV7-7, the J gene TRBJ2-1, with 10 nucleotides matching TRBD2. CDR1 is SSHAT, CDR2 FNYEAQ, per germline (reference sequence). CDR3 length equals 15 residues. CDR3 sequence reads: CASSPTSGNYNEQFF. In nucleotides, the CDR3 is TGTGCTAGCAGCCCTACTAGCGGGAACTACAATGAGCAGTTCTTC.